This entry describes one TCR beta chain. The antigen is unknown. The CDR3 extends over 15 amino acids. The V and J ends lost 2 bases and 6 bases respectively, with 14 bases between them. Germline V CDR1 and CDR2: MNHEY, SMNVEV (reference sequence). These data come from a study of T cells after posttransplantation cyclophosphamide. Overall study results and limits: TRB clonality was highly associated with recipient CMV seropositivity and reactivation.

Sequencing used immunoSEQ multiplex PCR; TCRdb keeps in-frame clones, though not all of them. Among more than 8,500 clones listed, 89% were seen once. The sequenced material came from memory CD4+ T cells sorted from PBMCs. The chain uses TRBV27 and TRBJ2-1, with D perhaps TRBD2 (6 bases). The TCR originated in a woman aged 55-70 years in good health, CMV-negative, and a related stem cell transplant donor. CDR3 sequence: CASSLGGSGSNEQFF. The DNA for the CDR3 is TGTGCCAGCAGTTTAGGAGGGAGCGGGTCCAATGAGCAGTTCTTC.